This TCR beta chain appears in the sequencing data of a study of blood T cell repertoires in COVID-19. Study as a whole: T cells, B-cell-depleted T cells, or PBMCs supplied cDNA or gDNA.

In the study's own analysis: Reference gene primer amplification gave estimated nucleated cell counts. Using immunoSEQ multiplex PCR, the repertoire was profiled, and TCRdb retains in-frame clones only, with some absent. V and J calls plus clone size are reproduced from that table; the DNA served to infer D and trimming. The data contain some 180,000 clones, around four fifths of them singletons. Patients in Seattle were enrolled during active infection, then followed longitudinally. The CDR3 loop spans 16 amino acids. V shed 3 bases, J shed 3 bases, and the junction held 4 bases outside the gene matches. CDR1 is SGHTA, CDR2 FQGTGA, per germline.

The J gene is TRBJ2-3, the V gene TRBV7-3; 12 nucleotides agree with TRBD2. The sequence derives from an elderly woman with COVID-19, enrolled during active disease. Sequencing used peripheral blood. The CDR3 reads CASSFSSGGVTDTQYF. CDR3 nucleotide sequence: TGTGCCAGCAGCTTTTCTAGCGGGGGGGTGACAGATACGCAGTATTTT.